Presented here are 24 T cell receptor beta chains from one specimen sequenced in a study of read filtering for tumor transcriptome and immune sequencing. Molecular barcoded adaptors covering alpha/delta and beta/gamma chains were used on roughly 370 ng RNA. TCRdb redid the calling of the reads with MiXCR, one entry per CDR3 protein. The table lists around 260 distinct CDR3 sequences, 79% of them singletons. Sequenced material: a population of CD138-negative cells sorted from bone marrow. These receptors came from a donor aged 40 or over with multiple myeloma. This table probably holds off-target reads from a library built for another chain.

The V gene is TRBV11-2, the J gene TRBJ2-7; unclear D gene. This CDR3 region has 14 residues. Looked up from germline, CDR1 is SGHAT and CDR2 is FQNNGV. V was cut by 2 bases and J by 2 bases, with 10 bases left in between. The CDR3: CASSLTDGAYEQYF. CDR3 coding DNA: TGTGCCAGCAGCTTAACGGACGGCGCCTACGAGCAGTACTTC.

This clonotype has only a few counts. This chain joins TRBV3-1 and TRBJ2-1; no firm D call. Trimming cost V 7 bases and J 0 bases, with 13 bases left between them. Germline V CDR1 and CDR2: LGHDT, YNNKEL (reference sequence). The CDR3 runs 15 residues. CDR3 nucleotide sequence: TGTGCCAGCACTGGGCACTATCCCTCCTACAATGAGCAGTTCTTC. Its protein product is CASTGHYPSYNEQFF.

The chain couples TRBV2 to TRBJ2-3, with TRBD2 identical over 9 bases. Germline values: CDR1 SNHLY, CDR2 FYNNEI. This CDR3 is 14 amino acids long. The ends lost 4 bases at V and 4 bases at J; junction bases unmatched: 3. This CDR3 is CASSASGGSDTQYF. The CDR3 nucleotides read TGTGCCAGCAGTGCGAGCGGGGGGTCAGATACGCAGTATTTT. The full variable domain, completed using reference TRBV2 and TRBJ2-3, is EPEVTQTPSHQVTQMGQEVILRCVPISNHLYFYWYRQILGQKVEFLVSFYNNEISEKSEIFDDQFSVERPDGSNFTLKIRSTKLEDSAMYFCASSASGGSDTQYFGPGTRLTVL.

This rearrangement joins TRBV5-6 to TRBJ2-1, with unresolved D. The germline V and J ends were trimmed by 3 bases and 4 bases, with 8 bases remaining between them. Per germline, CDR1 SGHDT and CDR2 YYEEEE. CDR3 size: 13 residues. The CDR3 loop reads CASSSDAYNEQFF. In nucleotides, the CDR3 is TGTGCCAGCAGCTCGGACGCGTACAATGAGCAGTTCTTC. Based on the CDR3 plus reference TRBV5-6 and TRBJ2-1, the full variable domain is DAGVTQSPTHLIKTRGQQVTLRCSPKSGHDTVSWYQQALGQGPQFIFQYYEEEERQRGNFPDRFSGHQFPNYSSELNVNALLLGDSALYLCASSSDAYNEQFFGPGTRLTVL.

This clonotype has just a few counts. The V gene is TRBV29-1, the J gene TRBJ2-1, with no clear D. The germline V gene has CDR1 SQVTM and CDR2 ANQGSEA. Trimming pared 2 bases from V and 6 bases from J, leaving 11 bases between. This CDR3 has 13 amino acids. CDR3 sequence: CSVENTHGNEQFF. CDR3 sequence (DNA): TGCAGCGTTGAAAACACCCACGGCAATGAGCAGTTCTTC.

The rearrangement uses TRBV7-9 and TRBJ2-1, with 7 nucleotides matching TRBD2. After removal of 3 bases from V and 9 bases from J, the junction contained 8 bases not matched to a gene. The CDR3 has 14 residues. Germline CDR1 and CDR2: SEHNR and FQNEAQ (reference sequence). The CDR3 loop is CASSFETSRGEQFF. Here the CDR3 DNA reads TGTGCCAGCAGCTTCGAGACTAGCCGAGGTGAGCAGTTCTTC. Together with reference TRBV7-9 and TRBJ2-1, the CDR3 gives the full variable domain: DTGVSQNPRHKITKRGQNVTFRCDPISEHNRLYWYRQTLGQGPEFLTYFQNEAQLEKSRLLSDRFSAERPKGSFSTLEIQRTEQGDSAMYLCASSFETSRGEQFFGPGTRLTVL.

J is TRBJ2-5 and V is TRBV5-1; a possible D gene is TRBD2 (5 bases). The CDR3 is 14 residues long. With 0 bases removed from V and 4 bases from J, the gap between germline ends came to 10 bases. Germline values: CDR1 SGHRS, CDR2 YFSETQ. Here the CDR3 reads CASSLEWTPETQYF. The CDR3 coding sequence is TGCGCCAGCAGCTTGGAATGGACTCCAGAGACCCAGTACTTC.

The V call is TRBV20-1, the J call TRBJ2-1; no clear D gene. The CDR3 runs 13 residues. CDR1 is DFQATT and CDR2 is SNEGSKA in the germline V gene (reference sequence). Trimming took off 3 bases at V and 4 bases at J, with 10 bases between the two ends. The CDR3 nucleotides are TGCAGTGCTAGGGACCGAACTTACAATGAGCAGTTCTTC. It specifies CSARDRTYNEQFF.

This clonotype appeared a few times. The V and J genes are TRBV28 and TRBJ2-1; 12 nucleotides line up with TRBD2. This CDR3 region has 15 residues. Trimming cost V 4 bases and J 5 bases; bases outside gene matches: 3. Germline V gives CDR1 MDHEN, CDR2 SYDVKM. CDR3 nucleotide sequence: TGTGCCAGCAGTTCTAGCGGGGGGGCCCACAATGAGCAGTTCTTC. It specifies CASSSSGGAHNEQFF.

This chain uses TRBV12-3 or TRBV12-4 with TRBJ1-1, with 8 nucleotides matching TRBD1. The CDR3 consists of 12 residues. J was trimmed by 4 bases and V by 6 bases; bases with no gene match: 1. This chain's CDR3 is CASRTGATEAFF. The CDR3 bases are TGTGCCAGCAGGACAGGGGCCACTGAAGCTTTCTTT.

In its sample, this clonotype was seen a few times. V and J are TRBV7-2 and TRBJ2-5; 9 bases agree with TRBD1. Unmatched junction bases numbered 6, after V lost 5 bases and J lost 5 bases. This CDR3 contains 14 residues. Germline assignment: CDR1 SGHTA and CDR2 FQGNSA. The CDR3 region is CASSQSGQGETQYF. The DNA of the CDR3 is TGTGCCAGCAGCCAATCGGGACAGGGTGAGACCCAGTACTTC.

The V gene is TRBV6-5, the J gene TRBJ2-1; D ambiguous. The CDR3 runs to 13 residues. Germline V lookup: CDR1 MNHEY, CDR2 SVGAGI. V lost 0 bases and J 6 bases, leaving 6 bases between the germline ends. As DNA, the CDR3 is TGTGCCAGCAGTTACTCGGGCGCCAATGAGCAGTTCTTC. Protein sequence: CASSYSGANEQFF.

The V call is TRBV23-1, the J call TRBJ2-7; D perhaps matches TRBD1 (5 bases). TRBV23-1 is marked as an open reading frame, function uncertain. V lost 7 bases and J lost 5, with 18 bases in between. CDR3 length: 14 residues. CDR3 sequence (DNA): TGCGCCAGCACCCCCTGCCCAGGGCTTGACGAGCAGTACTTC. Amino acids: CASTPCPGLDEQYF.

This rearrangement joins TRBV27 to TRBJ2-2; D remains unclear. The CDR3 is made up of 11 amino acids. The V end lost 10 bases, the J end lost 7 bases, and 10 bases lay between the germline ends. Germline V gene data show CDR1 as MNHEY and CDR2 as SMNVEV (reference sequence). The CDR3 DNA reads as TGTGCCACAGAAGACTTCGGGGAGCTGTTTTTT. This gives the protein CATEDFGELFF.

This clonotype was seen only once. V gene TRBV7-8 combines with J gene TRBJ2-1; the match to TRBD2 covers 8 bases. This CDR3 contains 16 residues. Germline values: CDR1 SGHVS, CDR2 FQNEAQ. V lost 1 base to trimming and J lost 4 bases; unmatched junction nucleotides: 6. The DNA for the CDR3 is TGTGCCAGCAGCTTAGGACGGGGGGGCTCTTACAATGAGCAGTTCTTC. Translation gives CASSLGRGGSYNEQFF.

The chain carries TRBV20-1 and TRBJ2-1; 7 bases match TRBD2. V gave up 0 bases and J gave up 6 bases; unmatched junction bases: 5. The CDR3 has 14 residues. Germline-derived CDR1 and CDR2 are DFQATT and SNEGSKA (reference sequence). CDR3 residues: CSARDASGPNEQFF. For the CDR3, the DNA is TGCAGTGCTAGAGATGCTAGCGGCCCCAATGAGCAGTTCTTC.

A note on this clonotype: The conserved phenylalanine or tryptophan is not found at the CDR3 terminus, so this likely reflects a read error. The CDR3 loop reads CASRSSGTGIRNEQFS. The CDR3 DNA reads as TGTGCCAGCAGAAGCTCCGGGACAGGGATTCGAAATGAGCAGTTCTCC. The chain uses TRBV7-9 and TRBJ2-1; 9 bases fit TRBD1. Germline V CDR1 and CDR2: SEHNR, FQNEAQ (reference sequence). The ends lost 6 bases at V and 7 bases at J; junction bases unmatched: 13. CDR3 size: 16 residues.

CDR3 sequence: CASSLGVGNQPQHF. The CDR3 DNA follows: TGTGCCAGCAGCTTAGGGGTGGGCAATCAGCCCCAGCATTTT. The gene calls are TRBV7-8 and TRBJ1-5; D gene ambiguous. CDR3 size: 14 residues. The ends were cut back, 1 base at V and 2 bases at J, with 6 bases in the middle. The germline gives CDR1 SGHVS, CDR2 FQNEAQ.

The chain uses TRBV6-1 and TRBJ2-5; 7 bases are shared with TRBD1. This CDR3 region has 12 residues. Germline loops: CDR1 MNHNS, CDR2 SASEGT. Trimming cost V 5 bases and J 10 bases; bases outside gene matches: 7. This chain's CDR3 is CASSRQGPLQYF. CDR3 coding DNA: TGTGCCAGCAGTAGACAGGGCCCTCTCCAGTACTTC.

The V call is TRBV2, the J call TRBJ2-5; D is uncertain. This CDR3 has 12 residues. The germline CDR1 and CDR2 sequences are SNHLY and FYNNEI. Trimming cost V 7 bases and J 1 base, with 7 bases left between them. The DNA of the CDR3 is TGTGCCAGCAAGGAACTCCAAGAGACCCAGTACTTC. Translated: CASKELQETQYF.

For this clonotype: The CDR3 does not close with the conserved phenylalanine or tryptophan, likely indicating a read error. V and J are TRBV2 and TRBJ2-5, with D tentatively TRBD1 or TRBD2 (5 bases each). CDR1 is SNHLY and CDR2 is FYNNEI in the germline V gene. This CDR3 has 12 amino acids. Trimming took off 11 bases at V and 9 bases at J, with 19 bases between the two ends. The CDR3 region has the DNA TGTGCCGGGAGAGGGGTCCCCCCGGCCCAGTACTAC. This sequence encodes CAGRGVPPAQYY.

The chain employs TRBV6-6 and TRBJ1-4; D may be TRBD1 (5 bases). This CDR3 contains 15 residues. CDR1 is MNHNY and CDR2 is SVGAGI in the germline V gene (reference sequence). V dropped 4 bases and J dropped 2 bases, with 11 bases sitting between them. CDR3 in amino acids: CASSSPRGTNEKLFF. CDR3 coding DNA: TGTGCCAGCAGTTCCCCAAGGGGTACTAATGAAAAACTGTTTTTT.

The chain recombines TRBV28 with TRBJ2-1; a weak D match, TRBD2 (5 bases). The CDR3 is 15 residues long. The V gene lost 6 bases and the J gene lost 6 bases, with 18 bases spanning the gap. Germline loops: CDR1 MDHEN, CDR2 SYDVKM. CDR3 protein: CASSSTGSLGNEQFF. DNA of the CDR3: TGTGCCAGCAGCTCAACGGGGAGTTTAGGCAATGAGCAGTTCTTC.

This chain uses TRBV4-2 with TRBJ2-3; D perhaps matches TRBD2 (5 bases). V lost 0 bases, J lost 0 bases, and 13 bases lay in between. The CDR3 contains 17 residues. Germline lookup yields CDR1 LGHNA and CDR2 YNFKEQ. The DNA of the CDR3 is TGTGCCAGCAGCCAAGATGATGCCAGCGGTAGCACAGATACGCAGTATTTT. Amino acid sequence: CASSQDDASGSTDTQYF.